These 11 T cell receptor beta chains came from one sample sequenced in a study of beta chain features in type 1 diabetes. General study findings and limits: In all four CD4+ subsets, TCRB CDR3 length was significantly, moderately reduced in type 1 diabetes.

Their recognized antigens are unknown. TCRB transcripts that were expressed got sequenced, as all of the isolated RNA had been reverse transcribed. TCRdb's copy holds only in-frame clones and misses some; the assay was immunoSEQ multiplex PCR. The sample carries around 650,000 clones, 9.5% to 15% recorded once. The sequencing sample was made of naive CD4+ T cells from blood. The receptors derive from a man between 25 and 39 years old with type 1 diabetes.

V gene TRBV5-1 combines with J gene TRBJ2-3; TRBD2 matches 10 bases. After removal of 4 bases from V and 1 base from J, the junction contained 6 bases not matched to a gene. CDR1 is SGHRS and CDR2 is YFSETQ in the germline V gene. The CDR3 loop spans 16 amino acids. CDR3 region: CASSPVLAGGTDTQYF. In nucleotides, the CDR3 is TGCGCCAGCAGCCCGGTTCTAGCGGGGGGCACAGATACGCAGTATTTT.

The chain couples TRBV29-1 to TRBJ1-1; D is uncertain. V was cut by 6 bases and J by 1 base, with 12 bases left in between. Germline V CDR1 and CDR2: SQVTM, ANQGSEA. The CDR3 is 13 amino acids. In nucleotides, the CDR3 is TGCAGCGTCAATCGGGAGGGGAACACTGAAGCTTTCTTT. It translates to CSVNREGNTEAFF.

In this sample, this clone turned up a few times. The J gene is TRBJ2-3, the V gene TRBV6-5; D tentatively fits TRBD1 or TRBD2 (6 bases each). CDR1 and CDR2 from the germline V gene are MNHEY and SVGAGI. CDR3 size: 14 residues. V lost 6 bases and J lost 6, with 16 bases in between. The CDR3 protein is CASRHNREADTQYF. In nucleotides, the CDR3 is TGTGCCAGCAGACACAACAGGGAGGCGGATACGCAGTATTTT.

This clone was found a few times. The chain couples TRBV5-6 to TRBJ1-2; D not resolved. The CDR3 has 12 amino acids. The V gene lost 1 base and the J gene lost 7 bases, with 8 bases spanning the gap. Germline CDR1 is SGHDT and CDR2 is YYEEEE. The CDR3 region has the DNA TGTGCCAGCAGCTTGAGCCCCCGTGGCTACACCTTC. Its translation is CASSLSPRGYTF.

The rearrangement links TRBV5-4 to TRBJ2-5, with 11 bases aligning to TRBD2. CDR3 size: 15 residues. In germline, CDR1 is SGHNT, CDR2 YYREEE (reference sequence). Trimming cost V 1 base and J 5 bases; bases outside gene matches: 4. For the CDR3, the DNA is TGTGCCAGCAGCTTGACTAGCGGGGGTCTTGAGACCCAGTACTTC. Translated: CASSLTSGGLETQYF.

This clone was seen only a few times. V usage is TRBV19 and J usage is TRBJ1-5; D might be TRBD1 (6 bases). Germline V gene lookup returns CDR1 LNHDA and CDR2 SQIVND (reference sequence). V was cut by 5 bases and J by 3 bases, with 14 bases left in between. The CDR3 is 15 amino acids. Here the CDR3 DNA reads TGTGCCAGTAGTCCCCATCAGGGGATCAATCAGCCCCAGCATTTT. Amino acids: CASSPHQGINQPQHF.

This clone showed up just a few times. The sample holds other DNA sequences that translate to the same CDR3. The genes are TRBV7-2 and TRBJ2-3, with 7 positions matching TRBD1. This CDR3 contains 14 residues. Germline V CDR1 and CDR2: SGHTA, FQGNSA. Trimming took 4 bases from V and 1 from J; bases not matched to a gene: 2. The CDR3 protein is CASSSDRGTDTQYF. The CDR3 DNA is TGTGCCAGCAGCTCTGACAGGGGCACAGATACGCAGTATTTT.

This clone has only a few counts. This rearrangement joins TRBV7-8 to TRBJ2-7; D ambiguous. The germline V gene has CDR1 SGHVS and CDR2 FQNEAQ. V shed 0 bases and J shed 4 bases, with 7 bases lying between them. CDR3 length equals 13 residues. In DNA, the CDR3 is TGTGCCAGCAGCTTAGCGAACCGGTACGAGCAGTACTTC. Its translation: CASSLANRYEQYF.

The chain joins TRBV28 to TRBJ1-1, with D unclear. The CDR3 extends over 12 amino acids. V was clipped by 6 bases and J by 3 bases, with 8 bases between them. Germline loops: CDR1 MDHEN, CDR2 SYDVKM. CDR3 bases: TGTGCCAGCAGATTTCAGTACACTGAAGCTTTCTTT. Protein: CASRFQYTEAFF.

This chain connects TRBV6-5 to TRBJ1-5, with D unresolved. Trimming removed 7 bases from V and 10 bases from J, with 14 bases in between. CDR1 MNHEY and CDR2 SVGAGI come from the germline V gene. The CDR3 loop spans 12 amino acids. The CDR3 bases are TGTGCCAGCACCAACGGCCGGCTACCCCAGCATTTT. Translating it yields CASTNGRLPQHF.

The chain couples TRBV29-1 to TRBJ1-2; D might be TRBD1 (5 bases). The germline gives CDR1 SQVTM, CDR2 ANQGSEA. CDR3 length: 13 residues. The ends were cut back, 4 bases at V and 6 bases at J, with 15 bases in the middle. CDR3: CSVGVGEGHGYTF. As DNA, the CDR3 is TGCAGCGTTGGAGTGGGGGAAGGGCATGGCTACACCTTC.